One T cell receptor beta chain is described in this entry. What it binds is unknown. The sample belongs to a study of cytomegalovirus exposure and HLA in healthy donors. Study-level results: In a later analysis, parvovirus B19, influenza, CMV and Epstein-Barr virus appeared linked to several top co-occurrence clusters. Immune exposure data for these donors was limited to CMV serostatus. Researchers reported that a few CMV-associated chains were confirmed in vitro as CMV antigen-specific.

The PCR employed 60 Vbeta primers together with 13 Jbeta primers. The assay was immunoSEQ multiplex PCR, and TCRdb's table has in-frame clones only and misses some. The sample yields 150,000 to 200,000 clones, approximately 11% seen once. Participants comprised healthy donors of bone marrow. The CDR3 sequence is 15 residues long. Germline CDR1 SEHNR, CDR2 FQNEAQ (reference sequence). Trimming pared 1 base from V and 7 bases from J, leaving 11 bases between. The source material was PBMCs. The chain couples TRBV7-9 to TRBJ1-6, with unresolved D. This receptor was obtained from a man in his forties or fifties in good health and CMV-seropositive. For the CDR3, the DNA is TGTGCCAGCAGCTTAGGCCCGACACGGAATTCACCCCTCCACTTT. It encodes CASSLGPTRNSPLHF. Combining the CDR3 with reference TRBV7-9 and TRBJ1-6 gives the whole variable domain DTGVSQNPRHKITKRGQNVTFRCDPISEHNRLYWYRQTLGQGPEFLTYFQNEAQLEKSRLLSDRFSAERPKGSFSTLEIQRTEQGDSAMYLCASSLGPTRNSPLHFGNGTRLTVT.